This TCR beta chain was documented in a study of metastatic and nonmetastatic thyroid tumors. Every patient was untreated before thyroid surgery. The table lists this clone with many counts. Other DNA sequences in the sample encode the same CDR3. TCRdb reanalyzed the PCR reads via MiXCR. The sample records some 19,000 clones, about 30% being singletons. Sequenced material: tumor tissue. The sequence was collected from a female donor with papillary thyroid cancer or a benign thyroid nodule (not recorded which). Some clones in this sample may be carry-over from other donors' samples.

The CDR3 sequence is CASSPAGTYTDTQYF. CDR3 in DNA: TGTGCCAGTAGTCCGGCCGGGACCTACACAGATACGCAGTATTTT. The rearrangement uses TRBV19 and TRBJ2-3; possibly TRBD1 or TRBD2 for D (5 bases each). V lost 5 bases to trimming and J lost 2 bases, with 14 bases between them. Germline V gene lookup returns CDR1 LNHDA and CDR2 SQIVND (reference sequence). The CDR3 consists of 15 residues.